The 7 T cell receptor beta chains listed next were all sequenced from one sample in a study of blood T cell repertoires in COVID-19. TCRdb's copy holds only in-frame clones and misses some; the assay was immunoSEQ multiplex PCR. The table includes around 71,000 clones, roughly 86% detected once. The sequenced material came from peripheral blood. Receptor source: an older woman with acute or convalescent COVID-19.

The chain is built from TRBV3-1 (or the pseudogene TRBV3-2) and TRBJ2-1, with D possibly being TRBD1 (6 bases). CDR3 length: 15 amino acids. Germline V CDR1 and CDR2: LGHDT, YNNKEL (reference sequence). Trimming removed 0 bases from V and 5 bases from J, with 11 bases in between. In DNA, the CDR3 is TGTGCCAGCAGCCAAGATTCAGGGGTACACAATGAGCAGTTCTTC. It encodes CASSQDSGVHNEQFF.

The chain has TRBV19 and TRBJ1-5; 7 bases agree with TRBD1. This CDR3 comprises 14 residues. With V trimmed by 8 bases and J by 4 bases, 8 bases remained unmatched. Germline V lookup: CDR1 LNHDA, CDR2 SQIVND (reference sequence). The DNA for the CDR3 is TGTGCCAGTTCTACGACAGGGAGGAATCAGCCCCAGCATTTT. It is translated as CASSTTGRNQPQHF.

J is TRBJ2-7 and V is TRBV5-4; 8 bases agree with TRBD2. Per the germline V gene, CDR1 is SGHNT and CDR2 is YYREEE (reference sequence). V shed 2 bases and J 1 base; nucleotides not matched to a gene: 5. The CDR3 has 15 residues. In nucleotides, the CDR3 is TGTGCCAGCAGCTTTTTTGGCGGGGGGTCCTACGAGCAGTACTTC. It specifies CASSFFGGGSYEQYF.

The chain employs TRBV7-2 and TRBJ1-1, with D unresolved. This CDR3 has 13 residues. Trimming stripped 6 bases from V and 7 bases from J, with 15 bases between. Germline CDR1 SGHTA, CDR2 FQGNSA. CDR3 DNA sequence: TGTGCCAGCAGTGAAGGACTAGGCAGTGAAGCTTTCTTT. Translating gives CASSEGLGSEAFF.

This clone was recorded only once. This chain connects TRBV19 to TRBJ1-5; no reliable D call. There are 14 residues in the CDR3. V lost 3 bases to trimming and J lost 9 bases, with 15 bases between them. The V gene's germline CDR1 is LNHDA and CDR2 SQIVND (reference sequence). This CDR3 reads CASSIHLDPGPQHF. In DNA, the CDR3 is TGTGCCAGTAGTATTCACTTGGATCCAGGGCCCCAGCATTTT.

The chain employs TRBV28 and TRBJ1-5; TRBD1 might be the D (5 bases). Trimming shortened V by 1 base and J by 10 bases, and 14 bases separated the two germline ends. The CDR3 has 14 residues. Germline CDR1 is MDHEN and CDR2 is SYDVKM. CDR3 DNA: TGTGCCAGCAGTTTATTCCGGGGGAAAGTCCCCCAGCATTTT. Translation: CASSLFRGKVPQHF.

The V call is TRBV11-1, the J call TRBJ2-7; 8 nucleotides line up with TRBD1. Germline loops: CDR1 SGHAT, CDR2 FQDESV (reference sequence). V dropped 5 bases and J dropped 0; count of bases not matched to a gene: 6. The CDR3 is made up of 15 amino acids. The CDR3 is CASSDGDRLSYEQYF. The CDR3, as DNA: TGTGCCAGCAGCGACGGGGACAGGCTCTCCTACGAGCAGTACTTC.